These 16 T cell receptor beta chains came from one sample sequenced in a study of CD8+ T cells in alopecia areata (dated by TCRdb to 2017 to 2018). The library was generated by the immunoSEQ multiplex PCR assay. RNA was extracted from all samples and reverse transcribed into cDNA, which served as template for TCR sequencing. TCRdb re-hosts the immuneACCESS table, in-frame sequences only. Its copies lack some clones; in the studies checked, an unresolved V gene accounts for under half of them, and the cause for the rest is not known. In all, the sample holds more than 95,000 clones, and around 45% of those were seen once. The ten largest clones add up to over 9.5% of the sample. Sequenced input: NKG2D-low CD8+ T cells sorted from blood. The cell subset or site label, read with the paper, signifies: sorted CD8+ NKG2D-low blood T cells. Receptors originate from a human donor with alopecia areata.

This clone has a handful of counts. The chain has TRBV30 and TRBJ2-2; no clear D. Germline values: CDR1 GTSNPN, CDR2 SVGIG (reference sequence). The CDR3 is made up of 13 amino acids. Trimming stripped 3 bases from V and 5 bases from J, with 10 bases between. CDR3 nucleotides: TGTGCCTGGAGCGCATATCGAACCGGGGAGCTGTTTTTT. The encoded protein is CAWSAYRTGELFF.

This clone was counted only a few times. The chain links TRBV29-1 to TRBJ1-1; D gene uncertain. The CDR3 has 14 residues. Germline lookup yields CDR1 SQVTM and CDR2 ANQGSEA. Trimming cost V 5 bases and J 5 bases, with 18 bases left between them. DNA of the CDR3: TGCAGCGTTAGGGTGGCAAAGGTGGGGACTGAAGCTTTCTTT. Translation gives CSVRVAKVGTEAFF.

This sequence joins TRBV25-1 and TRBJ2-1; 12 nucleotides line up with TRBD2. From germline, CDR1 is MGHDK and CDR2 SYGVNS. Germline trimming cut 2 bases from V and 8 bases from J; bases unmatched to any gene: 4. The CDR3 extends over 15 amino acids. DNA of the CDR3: TGTGCCAGCAGTGAACCGACTAGCGGGAGCTATGAGCAGTTCTTC. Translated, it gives CASSEPTSGSYEQFF.

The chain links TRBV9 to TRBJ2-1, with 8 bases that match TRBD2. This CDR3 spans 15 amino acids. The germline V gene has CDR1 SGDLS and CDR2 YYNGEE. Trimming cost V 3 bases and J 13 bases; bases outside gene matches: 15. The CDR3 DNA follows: TGTGCCAGCAGCGCAGAGACTACCGCGGGGGGCCGACAGTTCTTC. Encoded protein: CASSAETTAGGRQFF. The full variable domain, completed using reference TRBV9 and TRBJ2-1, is DSGVTQTPKHLITATGQRVTLRCSPRSGDLSVYWYQQSLDQGLQFLIQYYNGEERAKGNILERFSAQQFPDLHSELNLSSLELGDSALYFCASSAETTAGGRQFFGPGTRLTVL.

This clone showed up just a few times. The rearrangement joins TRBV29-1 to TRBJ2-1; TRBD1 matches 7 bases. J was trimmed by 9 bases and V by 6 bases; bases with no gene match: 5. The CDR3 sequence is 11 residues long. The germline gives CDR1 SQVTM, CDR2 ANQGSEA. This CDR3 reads CSVPSGGEQFF. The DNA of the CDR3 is TGCAGCGTCCCGTCAGGGGGTGAGCAGTTCTTC.

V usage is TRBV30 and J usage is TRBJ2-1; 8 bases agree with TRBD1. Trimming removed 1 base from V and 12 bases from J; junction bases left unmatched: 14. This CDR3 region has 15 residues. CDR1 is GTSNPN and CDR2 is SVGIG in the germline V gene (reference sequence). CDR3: CAWSEGTGLDVGQFF. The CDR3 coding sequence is TGTGCCTGGAGTGAAGGGACAGGTCTTGACGTTGGGCAGTTCTTC.

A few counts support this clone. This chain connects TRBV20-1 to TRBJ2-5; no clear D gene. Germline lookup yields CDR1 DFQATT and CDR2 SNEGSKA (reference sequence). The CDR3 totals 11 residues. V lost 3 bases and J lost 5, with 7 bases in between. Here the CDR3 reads CSARAPETQYF. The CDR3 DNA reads TGCAGTGCTAGGGCCCCCGAGACCCAGTACTTC.

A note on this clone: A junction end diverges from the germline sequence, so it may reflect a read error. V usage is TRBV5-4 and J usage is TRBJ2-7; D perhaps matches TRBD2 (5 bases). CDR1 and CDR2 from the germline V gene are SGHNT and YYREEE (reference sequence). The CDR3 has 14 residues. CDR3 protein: CASSQEGSRYEQYF. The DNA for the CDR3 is TGCGCCAGCAGCCAAGAGGGCAGCCGCTACGAGCAGTACTTC.

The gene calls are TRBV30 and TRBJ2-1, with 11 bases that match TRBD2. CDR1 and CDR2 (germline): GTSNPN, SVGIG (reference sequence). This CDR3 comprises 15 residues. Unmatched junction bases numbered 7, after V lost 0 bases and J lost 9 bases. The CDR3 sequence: CAWSVWTSGSSEQFF. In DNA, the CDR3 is TGTGCCTGGAGTGTCTGGACTAGCGGGTCCAGTGAGCAGTTCTTC.

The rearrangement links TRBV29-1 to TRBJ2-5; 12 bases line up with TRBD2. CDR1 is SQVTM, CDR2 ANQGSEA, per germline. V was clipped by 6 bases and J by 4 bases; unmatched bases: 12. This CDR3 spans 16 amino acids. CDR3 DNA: TGCAGCGTCCTAAGTCCTAGCGGGGGGGCATCAGAGACCCAGTACTTC. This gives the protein CSVLSPSGGASETQYF.

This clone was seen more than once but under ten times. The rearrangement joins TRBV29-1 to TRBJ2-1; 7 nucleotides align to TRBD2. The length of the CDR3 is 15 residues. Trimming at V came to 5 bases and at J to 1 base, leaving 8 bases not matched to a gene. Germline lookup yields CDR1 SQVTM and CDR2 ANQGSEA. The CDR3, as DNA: TGCAGCGTTAACGAGGGGACTACATCCTACAATGAGCAGTTCTTC. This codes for CSVNEGTTSYNEQFF.

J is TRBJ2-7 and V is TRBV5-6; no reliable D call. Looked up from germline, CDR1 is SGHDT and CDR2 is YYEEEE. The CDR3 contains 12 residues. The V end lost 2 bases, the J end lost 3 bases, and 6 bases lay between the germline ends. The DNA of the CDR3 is TGTGCCAGCAGCTTAGGGATCTACGAGCAGTACTTC. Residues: CASSLGIYEQYF.

The chain's CDR3 is CASSQGSKYSEAFF. CDR3 bases: TGCGCCAGCAGCCAAGGGAGTAAGTATTCTGAAGCTTTCTTT. The chain uses TRBV4-1 and TRBJ1-1; D not certain. CDR1 and CDR2 (germline): MGHRA, YSYEKL. CDR3 length equals 14 residues. V was trimmed by 1 base and J by 6 bases, leaving 12 bases between them.

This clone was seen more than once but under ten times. DNA for the CDR3: TGCGCCAGCAGCCCCGGGACTAGTCAGACCCAGTACTTC. This sequence encodes CASSPGTSQTQYF. The V gene is TRBV4-1, the J gene TRBJ2-5; TRBD2 aligns across 8 bases. Germline-derived CDR1 and CDR2 are MGHRA and YSYEKL. The trim removed 4 bases at V and 6 bases at J, leaving 4 bases unmatched. The CDR3 runs to 13 residues.

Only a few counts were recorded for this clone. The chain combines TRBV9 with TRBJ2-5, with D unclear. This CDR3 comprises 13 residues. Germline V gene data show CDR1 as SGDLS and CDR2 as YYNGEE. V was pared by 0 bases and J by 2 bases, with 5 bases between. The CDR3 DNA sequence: TGTGCCAGCAGCGTAGTGTCACAAGAGACCCAGTACTTC. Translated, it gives CASSVVSQETQYF.

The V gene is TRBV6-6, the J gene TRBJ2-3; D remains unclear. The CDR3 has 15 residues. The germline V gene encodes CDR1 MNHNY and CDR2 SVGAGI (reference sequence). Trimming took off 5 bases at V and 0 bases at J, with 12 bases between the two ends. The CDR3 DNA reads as TGTGCCAGCAGTCGGCCTGGTGTCAGCACAGATACGCAGTATTTT. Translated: CASSRPGVSTDTQYF.